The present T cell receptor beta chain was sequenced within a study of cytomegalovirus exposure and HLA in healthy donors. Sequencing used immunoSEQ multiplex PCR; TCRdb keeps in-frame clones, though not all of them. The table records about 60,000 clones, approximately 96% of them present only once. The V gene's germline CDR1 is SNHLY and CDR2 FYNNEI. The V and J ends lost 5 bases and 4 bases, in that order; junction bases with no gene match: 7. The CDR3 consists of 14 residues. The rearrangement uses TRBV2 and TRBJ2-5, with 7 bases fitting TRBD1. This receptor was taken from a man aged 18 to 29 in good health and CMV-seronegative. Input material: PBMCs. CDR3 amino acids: CASSYDRERETQYF. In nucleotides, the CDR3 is TGTGCCAGCAGTTACGACAGGGAAAGAGAGACCCAGTACTTC.